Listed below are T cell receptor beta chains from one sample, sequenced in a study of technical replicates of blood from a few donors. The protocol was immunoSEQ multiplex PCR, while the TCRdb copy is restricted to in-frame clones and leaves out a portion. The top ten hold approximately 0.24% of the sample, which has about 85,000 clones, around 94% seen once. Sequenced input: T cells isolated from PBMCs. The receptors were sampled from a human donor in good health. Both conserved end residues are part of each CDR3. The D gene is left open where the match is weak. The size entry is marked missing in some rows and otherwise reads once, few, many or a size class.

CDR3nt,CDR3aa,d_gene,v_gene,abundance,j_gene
TGTGCCTGGATCGAAGTGCCGCCAGGGACAGGGAGGTTCCAAGAGACCCAGTACTTC,CAWIEVPPGTGRFQETQYF,TRBD1,TRBV30,NA,TRBJ2-5
TGTGCCAGCAGGGGACAGGGCGGGTCACCCCTCCACTTT,CASRGQGGSPLHF,TRBD1,TRBV2,NA,TRBJ1-6
TGTGCCAGCAACCCCGACAGGAATCAGCCCCAGCATTTT,CASNPDRNQPQHF,NA,TRBV6-6,NA,TRBJ1-5
TGTGCCAGCAGTTTGGAGGGTAGCGGGGGACCCTACAATGAGCAGTTCTTC,CASSLEGSGGPYNEQFF,TRBD2,TRBV27,NA,TRBJ2-1
TGTGCCAGTAGTATCAACAGGGTCGGGAGGGAGCAGTACTTC,CASSINRVGREQYF,NA,TRBV19,NA,TRBJ2-7
TGTGCCAGCAGTTTACAGGGTAGATCTAATGAAAAACTGTTTTTT,CASSLQGRSNEKLFF,NA,TRBV28,NA,TRBJ1-4
TGCAGCGTTGATCAGGGCCATAGCGGGAGGGCCTACAATGAGCAGTTCTTC,CSVDQGHSGRAYNEQFF,TRBD2,TRBV29-1,NA,TRBJ2-1
TGTGCCAGCAGCATAGGCGGGGGGCTGTCGCGGGAGCAGTACTTC,CASSIGGGLSREQYF,TRBD2,TRBV11-3,few,TRBJ2-7
TGTGCCAGCAGTTGGTTGGCGGGGGCCACAGATACGCAGTATTTT,CASSWLAGATDTQYF,NA,TRBV27,NA,TRBJ2-3
TGTGCCAGCAGTTTATCGGCCCCCGTGACAGTCACTGAAGCTTTCTTT,CASSLSAPVTVTEAFF,NA,TRBV27,NA,TRBJ1-1
TGCGCCAGCAGCCAGCCGGGACAGAGGTTTGGACTGTTTTTT,CASSQPGQRFGLFF,TRBD1,TRBV4-1,NA,TRBJ1-4
TGTGCCAGCAGCTCGCGGGGTGGGGTTCTTCGTAGAGGCGTCACCGGGGAGCTGTTTTTT,CASSSRGGVLRRGVTGELFF,NA,TRBV7-8,NA,TRBJ2-2
TGCGCCAGCAGCTTGAACGGGATGGAAGATACGCAGTATTTT,CASSLNGMEDTQYF,NA,TRBV5-1,NA,TRBJ2-3
TGTGCCAGCAGCTTGGCATTGAACACCGGGGAGCTGTTTTTT,CASSLALNTGELFF,NA,TRBV5-4,NA,TRBJ2-2
TGTGCCAGCAGTGAATTGTCAGGAACCTACGAGCAGTACTTC,CASSELSGTYEQYF,NA,TRBV25-1,NA,TRBJ2-7
TGTGCCAGCAGTGGAGTCCATGAGCAGTTCTTC,CASSGVHEQFF,NA,TRBV2,NA,TRBJ2-1
TGTGCCAGCAGGACCTCGGGGGGGGACAATGAGCAGTTCTTC,CASRTSGGDNEQFF,TRBD2,TRBV5-4,once,TRBJ2-1